These 29 T cell receptor beta chains share one sample of origin, sequenced in a study of blood T cell repertoires in COVID-19. The repertoire was sequenced with immunoSEQ multiplex PCR; TCRdb's copy has only in-frame clones and lacks some. The sample lists approximately 200,000 clones, roughly 80% occurring once. The sample comprised peripheral blood. The receptors here all came from a woman in her 50s with acute or convalescent COVID-19.

The chain employs TRBV20-1 and TRBJ2-7, with TRBD2 identical over 10 bases. CDR1 and CDR2 from the germline V gene are DFQATT and SNEGSKA (reference sequence). This CDR3 contains 17 residues. The V and J ends lost 6 bases and 4 bases, in that order; junction bases with no gene match: 18. The CDR3 spells CSASQAYSGRARYEQYF. The CDR3, as DNA: TGCAGTGCAAGTCAAGCGTACAGCGGGAGGGCGCGGTACGAGCAGTACTTC.

The CDR3 spells CASSYNGGDYGYTF. In DNA form, the CDR3 reads TGTGCCAGCAGTTACAACGGGGGGGACTATGGCTACACCTTC. The chain recombines TRBV6-2 or TRBV6-3 with TRBJ1-2; tentatively, D is TRBD1 (5 bases). V was cut by 2 bases and J by 3 bases, with 10 bases left in between. CDR3 size: 14 residues. Germline V gene data show CDR1 as MNHEY and CDR2 as SVGEGT.

The chain has TRBV4-1 and TRBJ2-1, with 8 bases that match TRBD1. Germline V gene lookup returns CDR1 MGHRA and CDR2 YSYEKL. V lost 3 bases and J lost 0; bases outside the gene matches: 7. The CDR3 length is 17 residues. The CDR3 here is CASSHMTGASSYNEQFF. CDR3 nucleotides: TGCGCCAGCAGCCATATGACAGGGGCGAGCTCCTACAATGAGCAGTTCTTC.

The V call is TRBV9, the J call TRBJ1-3; no clear D gene. CDR3 length: 14 residues. From germline, CDR1 is SGDLS and CDR2 YYNGEE. V shed 3 bases and J shed 0 bases, with 7 bases lying between them. The CDR3 protein is CASSGGVSGNTIYF. For the CDR3, the DNA is TGTGCCAGCAGCGGAGGAGTCTCTGGAAACACCATATATTTT.

This clone was observed a few times. The rearrangement uses TRBV10-1 and TRBJ1-6; D unclear. The germline V gene encodes CDR1 WNHNN and CDR2 SYGVQD (reference sequence). V shed 1 base and J shed 6 bases, with 7 bases lying between them. The CDR3 loop spans 14 amino acids. This CDR3 reads CASSELRSNSPLHF. The CDR3 DNA reads TGCGCCAGCAGTGAGTTAAGGAGTAATTCACCCCTCCACTTT.

This chain uses TRBV2 with TRBJ1-2, with TRBD1 matching 8 bases. The ends lost 3 bases at V and 4 bases at J; junction bases unmatched: 16. The CDR3 is made up of 18 amino acids. Germline CDR1 is SNHLY and CDR2 is FYNNEI. CDR3 DNA: TGTGCCAGCAGTGATGGGGGGGGACAGGAGGCAAAACCCTATGGCTACACCTTC. This translates into CASSDGGGQEAKPYGYTF. Supplemented by reference TRBV2 and TRBJ1-2, the full variable domain reads EPEVTQTPSHQVTQMGQEVILRCVPISNHLYFYWYRQILGQKVEFLVSFYNNEISEKSEIFDDQFSVERPDGSNFTLKIRSTKLEDSAMYFCASSDGGGQEAKPYGYTFGSGTRLTVV.

The chain has TRBV7-2 and TRBJ2-2, with 7 bases fitting TRBD2. V lost 4 bases to trimming and J lost 6 bases; unmatched junction nucleotides: 8. Germline values: CDR1 SGHTA, CDR2 FQGNSA. The CDR3 extends over 15 amino acids. This chain's CDR3 is CASSSPGLRSGELFF. DNA for the CDR3: TGTGCCAGCAGCTCGCCGGGACTACGATCCGGGGAGCTGTTTTTT.

This clone was recorded a few times. CDR3 amino acids: CASSYGQNTEAFF. The CDR3 nucleotides are TGTGCCAGCAGCTACGGACAGAACACTGAAGCTTTCTTT. The chain has TRBV14 and TRBJ1-1, with D possibly TRBD1 on 5 matching bases. Trimming stripped 5 bases from V and 1 base from J, with 8 bases between. The germline CDR1 and CDR2 sequences are SGHDN and FVKESK. The CDR3 sequence is 13 residues long.

The genes are TRBV9 and TRBJ2-1; TRBD1 aligns across 7 bases. The ends lost 2 bases at V and 2 bases at J; junction bases unmatched: 10. The CDR3 runs 17 residues. Germline-derived CDR1 and CDR2 are SGDLS and YYNGEE. CDR3 sequence reads: CASSVGASDRAYNEQFF. The CDR3 DNA sequence: TGTGCCAGCAGCGTCGGGGCATCAGACAGGGCCTACAATGAGCAGTTCTTC. Based on the CDR3 plus reference TRBV9 and TRBJ2-1, the full variable domain is DSGVTQTPKHLITATGQRVTLRCSPRSGDLSVYWYQQSLDQGLQFLIQYYNGEERAKGNILERFSAQQFPDLHSELNLSSLELGDSALYFCASSVGASDRAYNEQFFGPGTRLTVL.

As to this clone: Other DNA sequences in this specimen translate into the identical CDR3. The gene calls are TRBV5-1 and TRBJ2-3; 9 nucleotides match TRBD2. V shed 10 bases, J shed 5 bases, and the junction held 14 bases outside the gene matches. CDR1 is SGHRS, CDR2 YFSETQ, per germline. The CDR3 consists of 15 residues. The CDR3 bases are TGCGCCGCCGGAGGGGCGGGGGGGCCCGGAGATACGCAGTATTTT. This codes for CAAGGAGGPGDTQYF.

This clone was seen a few times. The rearrangement joins TRBV2 to TRBJ2-7, with D perhaps TRBD1 (6 bases). Germline CDR1 is SNHLY and CDR2 is FYNNEI. The length of the CDR3 is 13 residues. Trimming left V 3 bases short and J 6 bases short, with 12 bases between. Written as DNA, the CDR3 is TGTGCCAGCAGTGAGGGCAGGGGCGTCGAGCAGTACTTC. It specifies CASSEGRGVEQYF.

The chain carries TRBV9 and TRBJ1-4, with TRBD1 identical over 7 bases. The CDR3 sequence is 17 residues long. Germline V gene data show CDR1 as SGDLS and CDR2 as YYNGEE. With 3 bases clipped from V and 1 base from J, the junction kept 9 bases outside the gene matches. DNA for the CDR3: TGTGCCAGCAGCGGTTCTAGGGGGCGCTTAACTAATGAAAAACTGTTTTTT. Protein: CASSGSRGRLTNEKLFF.

The rearrangement links TRBV27 to TRBJ2-7; D unresolved. CDR1 is MNHEY, CDR2 SMNVEV, per germline (reference sequence). The CDR3 length is 14 residues. V lost 4 bases and J 3 bases, leaving 13 bases between the germline ends. The CDR3 here is CASSSQWADYEQYF. The DNA for the CDR3 is TGTGCCAGCAGTTCTCAGTGGGCAGACTACGAGCAGTACTTC.

This clone was seen a single time. The chain links TRBV5-1 to TRBJ1-6; D is unresolved. Germline V gene sequence: CDR1 SGHRS, CDR2 YFSETQ. The CDR3 totals 15 residues. V was cut by 5 bases and J by 3 bases, with 12 bases left in between. The CDR3: CASSPDGDYNSPLHF. The CDR3 nucleotides read TGCGCCAGCAGTCCGGACGGGGACTATAATTCACCCCTCCACTTT.

V usage is TRBV7-2 and J usage is TRBJ1-5; a possible D gene is TRBD1 (5 bases). Germline V gene lookup returns CDR1 SGHTA and CDR2 FQGNSA. This CDR3 region has 14 residues. V lost 5 bases to trimming and J lost 6 bases, with 14 bases between them. The DNA for the CDR3 is TGTGCCAGCAGCCCTCGGGGGTCGAGTCAGCCCCAGCATTTT. It encodes CASSPRGSSQPQHF.

The V gene is TRBV6-6, the J gene TRBJ2-1; 8 nucleotides line up with TRBD1. Unmatched junction bases numbered 4, after V lost 2 bases and J lost 4 bases. Germline lookup yields CDR1 MNHNY and CDR2 SVGAGI (reference sequence). CDR3 size: 15 residues. The CDR3: CASSYTGTGYNEQFF. The CDR3 DNA is TGTGCCAGCAGTTACACCGGGACAGGATACAATGAGCAGTTCTTC.

In its sample, this clone was seen a few times. V is TRBV7-8 and J is TRBJ2-7; tentative D call: TRBD2 (5 bases). Trimming pared 5 bases from V and 6 bases from J, leaving 20 bases between. The CDR3 contains 15 residues. Germline-derived CDR1 and CDR2 are SGHVS and FQNEAQ. The CDR3 is CASSRGWRTASEQYF. Here the CDR3 DNA reads TGTGCCAGCAGCCGAGGATGGAGGACCGCGAGCGAGCAGTACTTC.

This clone showed up just once. This CDR3 is CATSDDRGAKNIQYF. The CDR3, as DNA: TGTGCCACCAGTGACGACAGGGGGGCCAAAAACATTCAGTACTTC. The chain is built from TRBV24-1 and TRBJ2-4, with TRBD1 identical over 9 bases. CDR1 KGHDR and CDR2 SFDVKD come from the germline V gene. This CDR3 is 15 amino acids long. V dropped 4 bases and J dropped 1; count of bases not matched to a gene: 1.

The rearrangement uses TRBV27 and TRBJ1-6; no clear D. The V end was cut by 7 bases, the J end by 0 bases, with 7 bases between. This CDR3 has 14 amino acids. The germline V gene has CDR1 MNHEY and CDR2 SMNVEV (reference sequence). The CDR3 region has the DNA TGTGCCAGCAAATGGCTCTCCTATAATTCACCCCTCCACTTT. Its translation is CASKWLSYNSPLHF.

This chain uses TRBV11-2 with TRBJ2-2; 11 nucleotides match TRBD2. The germline V gene has CDR1 SGHAT and CDR2 FQNNGV. CDR3 length: 16 residues. The ends lost 3 bases at V and 6 bases at J; junction bases unmatched: 6. In nucleotides, the CDR3 is TGTGCCAGCAGCTTCTTAGCGGGAGGGCCGGCCGGGGAGCTGTTTTTT. It translates to CASSFLAGGPAGELFF. The whole variable domain, remainder taken from reference TRBV11-2 and TRBJ2-2, is EAGVAQSPRYKIIEKRQSVAFWCNPISGHATLYWYQQILGQGPKLLIQFQNNGVVDDSQLPKDRFSAERLKGVDSTLKIQPAKLEDSAVYLCASSFLAGGPAGELFFGEGSRLTVL.

The J gene is TRBJ1-5, the V gene TRBV5-1; D perhaps matches TRBD1 (6 bases). Trimming removed 0 bases at V and 9 bases at J, with 13 bases between. CDR3 length: 14 amino acids. Germline CDR1 and CDR2: SGHRS and YFSETQ. The DNA for the CDR3 is TGCGCCAGCAGCTTGGGACAGGAGGAAACGCCCCAGCATTTT. It specifies CASSLGQEETPQHF.

This clone came up once. The chain uses TRBV28 and TRBJ2-1, with D possibly matching TRBD2 (5 bases). The CDR3 loop spans 12 amino acids. V was cut by 4 bases and J by 12 bases, with 13 bases left in between. Germline V gene lookup returns CDR1 MDHEN and CDR2 SYDVKM. CDR3 in amino acids: CASSSPRGGQFF. The DNA of the CDR3 is TGTGCCAGCAGTTCCCCCCGGGGTGGGCAGTTCTTC.

This clone was recorded only once. The chain joins TRBV10-2 to TRBJ2-2, with TRBD1 matching over 7 bases. J was trimmed by 0 bases and V by 6 bases; bases with no gene match: 1. From germline, CDR1 is WSHSY and CDR2 SAAADI. The CDR3 spans 14 residues. The DNA of the CDR3 is TGCGCCAGCAGGCAGGGGGCGAACACCGGGGAGCTGTTTTTT. Its translation is CASRQGANTGELFF.

The CDR3: CASSSGQGVSYEQYF. The DNA of the CDR3 is TGTGCCAGCAGCTCCGGACAGGGGGTTTCCTACGAGCAGTACTTC. The rearrangement links TRBV7-9 to TRBJ2-7; 10 nucleotides agree with TRBD1. The germline CDR1 and CDR2 sequences are SEHNR and FQNEAQ (reference sequence). V lost 4 bases, J lost 1 base, and 4 bases stayed unmatched. The CDR3 runs to 15 residues.

The V gene is TRBV28, the J gene TRBJ1-1; D gene unclear. Germline values: CDR1 MDHEN, CDR2 SYDVKM. Trimming pared 2 bases from V and 5 bases from J, leaving 24 bases between. The CDR3 spans 18 residues. The chain's CDR3 is CASSLDPPGGPLRTEAFF. Here the CDR3 DNA reads TGTGCCAGCAGTTTAGATCCCCCGGGAGGGCCACTCAGGACTGAAGCTTTCTTT.

The CDR3 DNA reads as TGTGCCAGCAGCAAAACGGACAGGCCTTATGGCTACACCTTC. It translates to CASSKTDRPYGYTF. The J gene is TRBJ1-2, the V gene TRBV7-6; 7 nucleotides align to TRBD1. V lost 5 bases and J lost 5; bases outside the gene matches: 8. CDR1 and CDR2 (germline): SGHVS, FNYEAQ. This CDR3 has 14 residues.

The chain links TRBV29-1 to TRBJ1-1; TRBD1 might be the D (6 bases). Per germline, CDR1 SQVTM and CDR2 ANQGSEA. V lost 7 bases, J lost 0 bases, and 21 bases lay in between. The CDR3 is 16 residues long. The CDR3 bases are TGCAGCGCCATACTTATGGACAGAGCATTGAACACTGAAGCTTTCTTT. The encoded protein is CSAILMDRALNTEAFF. The entire variable domain, with the rest obtained from reference TRBV29-1 and TRBJ1-1, is as follows: SAVISQKPSRDICQRGTSLTIQCQVDSQVTMMFWYRQQPGQSLTLIATANQGSEATYESGFVIDKFPISRPNLTFSTLTVSNMSPEDSSIYLCSAILMDRALNTEAFFGQGTRLTVV.

V and J are TRBV19 and TRBJ1-5; D remains ambiguous. The CDR3 consists of 15 residues. From germline, CDR1 is LNHDA and CDR2 SQIVND (reference sequence). Trimming cost V 6 bases and J 3 bases, with 15 bases left between them. CDR3 in amino acids: CASRFARQYNQPQHF. CDR3 coding DNA: TGTGCCAGTAGGTTCGCCAGACAATACAATCAGCCCCAGCATTTT.

In this sample, this clone turned up a few times. One junction end does not reproduce the germline sequence, and a read error may be involved. This chain uses TRBV29-1 with TRBJ2-1; 10 positions agree with TRBD2. CDR3 size: 12 residues. Germline loops: CDR1 SQVTM, CDR2 ANQGSEA. The CDR3 DNA reads as TGCAGCGTTGGGGATAGCGGGAGGTTCGTGGTCTTC. Protein sequence: CSVGDSGRFVVF.